The source of this TCR beta chain is a study of regulatory T cells in long-lasting Graves disease. The study, taken as a whole, reports: Sharing of public clonotypes was greater in persistent patients (around 3,000) than in new patients (around 880).

Indicated time point: newly diagnosed GD, antithyroid drugs for less than 3 months. Making the TCR library involved RNA that had been extracted from PBMCs. The CDR3 is 14 residues long. The germline V gene encodes CDR1 LGHNT and CDR2 FRNRAP. Combining iRepertoire HTBI primers with Arm-PCR of CDR3 regions, the authors built TCR beta libraries. TCRdb re-called the multiplex PCR reads with MiXCR, one entry per CDR3 protein. Seen here are about 330,000 distinct CDR3 sequences, about a sixth observed once, and the top ten hold about 19%. A remark on this clonotype: Its antigen is not identified. With a much larger clone just one base away, this may be a read error.

This same sample was also taken into another study, of T cells in Graves' hyperthyroidism and ophthalmopathy.

The sample was peripheral blood mononuclear cells (PBMCs), taken at new diagnosis, from a patient treated with antithyroid drugs. This receptor was taken from a woman under 30 with Graves disease. V is TRBV12-5 and J is TRBJ2-2, with D maybe TRBD2 (5 bases). This chain's CDR3 is CASGLPGPPGELSF. The CDR3 coding sequence is TGTGCTAGTGGTTTGCCCGGACCACCCGGGGAGCTGTCTTTT.